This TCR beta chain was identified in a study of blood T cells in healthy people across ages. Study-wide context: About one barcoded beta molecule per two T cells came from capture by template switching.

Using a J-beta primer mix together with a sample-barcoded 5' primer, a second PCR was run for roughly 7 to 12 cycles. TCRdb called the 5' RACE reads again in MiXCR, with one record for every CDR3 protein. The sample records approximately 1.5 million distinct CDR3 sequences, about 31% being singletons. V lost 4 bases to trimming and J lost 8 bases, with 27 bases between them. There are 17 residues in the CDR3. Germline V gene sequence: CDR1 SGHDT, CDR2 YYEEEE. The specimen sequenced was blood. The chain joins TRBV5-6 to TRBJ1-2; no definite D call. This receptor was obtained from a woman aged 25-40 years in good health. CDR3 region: CASSRGPRLSGREGYTF. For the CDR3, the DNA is TGTGCCAGCAGCCGCGGACCTCGCCTCAGCGGGCGAGAGGGCTACACCTTC.